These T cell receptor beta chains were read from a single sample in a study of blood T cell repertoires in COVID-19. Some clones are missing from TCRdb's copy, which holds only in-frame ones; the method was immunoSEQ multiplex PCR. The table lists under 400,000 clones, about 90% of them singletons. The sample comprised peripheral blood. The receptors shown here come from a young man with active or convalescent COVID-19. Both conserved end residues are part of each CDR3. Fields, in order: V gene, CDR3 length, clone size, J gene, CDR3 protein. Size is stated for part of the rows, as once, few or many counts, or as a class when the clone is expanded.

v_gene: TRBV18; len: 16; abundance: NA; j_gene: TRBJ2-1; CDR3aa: CASSPPAWRDLYEQFF
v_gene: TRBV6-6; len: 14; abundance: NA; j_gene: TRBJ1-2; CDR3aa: CASRTDRGDYGYTF
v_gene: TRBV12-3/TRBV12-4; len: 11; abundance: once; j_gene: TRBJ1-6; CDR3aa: CASSPGSPLHF
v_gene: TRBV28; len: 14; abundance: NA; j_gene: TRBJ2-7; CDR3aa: CASSLPGGPYEQYF
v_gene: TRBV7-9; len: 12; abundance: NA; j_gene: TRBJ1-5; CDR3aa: CASRGGNQPQHF
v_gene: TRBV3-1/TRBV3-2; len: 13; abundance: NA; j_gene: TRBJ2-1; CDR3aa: CASSGRGGNEQFF
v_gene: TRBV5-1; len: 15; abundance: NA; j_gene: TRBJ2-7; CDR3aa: CASSDPAANAYEQYF
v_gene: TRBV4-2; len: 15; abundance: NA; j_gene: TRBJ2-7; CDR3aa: CASSTPGGGIGEQYF
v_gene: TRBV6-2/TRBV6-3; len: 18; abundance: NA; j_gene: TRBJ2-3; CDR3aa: CASSFRRTSGGDTDTQYF
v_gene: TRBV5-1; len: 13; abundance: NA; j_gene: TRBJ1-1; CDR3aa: CASSLGGATEAFF
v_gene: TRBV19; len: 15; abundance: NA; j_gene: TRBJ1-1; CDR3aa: CASSLLGQKNTEAFF
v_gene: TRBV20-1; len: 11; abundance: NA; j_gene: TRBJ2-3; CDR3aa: CSAESHDTQYF
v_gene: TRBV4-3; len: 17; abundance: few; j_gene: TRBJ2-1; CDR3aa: CASSHPQGRSDYNEQFF
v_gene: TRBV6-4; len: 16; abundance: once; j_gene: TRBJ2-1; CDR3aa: CASSDSGTSDYNEQFF
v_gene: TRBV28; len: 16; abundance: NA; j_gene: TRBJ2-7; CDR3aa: CASSLTGQGKSGEQYF
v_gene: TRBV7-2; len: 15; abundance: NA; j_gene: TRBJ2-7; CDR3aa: CASRSTGAPSYEQYF
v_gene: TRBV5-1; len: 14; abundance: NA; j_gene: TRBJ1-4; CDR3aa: CASSPTGGGEKLFF
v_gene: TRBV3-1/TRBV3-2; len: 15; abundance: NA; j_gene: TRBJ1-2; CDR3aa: CASSQDWQGGYGYTF
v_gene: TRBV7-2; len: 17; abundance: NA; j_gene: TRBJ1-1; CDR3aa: CASSSGGGAVLGTEAFF
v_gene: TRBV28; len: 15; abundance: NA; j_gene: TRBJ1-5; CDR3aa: CASKRQFYSNQPQHF
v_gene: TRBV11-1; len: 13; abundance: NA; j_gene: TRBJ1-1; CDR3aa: CASRRTATYEAFF
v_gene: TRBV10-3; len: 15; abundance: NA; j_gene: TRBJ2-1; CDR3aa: CAISNRDSSYNEQFF
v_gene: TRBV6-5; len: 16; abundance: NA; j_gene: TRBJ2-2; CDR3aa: CASSYSWAGDTGELFF
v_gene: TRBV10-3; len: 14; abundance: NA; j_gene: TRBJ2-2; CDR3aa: CAISDRGNTGELFF
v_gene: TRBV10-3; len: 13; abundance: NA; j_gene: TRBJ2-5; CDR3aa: CAISGPRGETQYF
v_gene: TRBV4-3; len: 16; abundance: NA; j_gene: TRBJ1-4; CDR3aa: CASSQDTGTASEKLFF
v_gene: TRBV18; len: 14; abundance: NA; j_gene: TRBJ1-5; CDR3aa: CASTGQHSNQPQHF
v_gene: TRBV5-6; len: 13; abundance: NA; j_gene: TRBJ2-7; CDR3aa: CASSFQGRQEQYF
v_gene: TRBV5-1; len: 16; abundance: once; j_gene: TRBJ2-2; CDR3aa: CASSLAASGGPGELFF
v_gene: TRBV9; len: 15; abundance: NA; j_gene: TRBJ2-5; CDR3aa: CASSVLAGLQETQYF
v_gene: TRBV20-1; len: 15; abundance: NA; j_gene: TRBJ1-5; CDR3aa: CSASLGQGGNQPQHF
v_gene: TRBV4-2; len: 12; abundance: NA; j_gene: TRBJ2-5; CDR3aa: CASSQDWQTQYF
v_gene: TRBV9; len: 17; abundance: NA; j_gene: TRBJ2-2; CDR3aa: CASSPRAGTGYTGELFF
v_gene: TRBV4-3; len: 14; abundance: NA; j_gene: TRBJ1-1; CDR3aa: CASSQDGGEGEAFF
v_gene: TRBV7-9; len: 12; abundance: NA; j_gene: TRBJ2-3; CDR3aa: CASSTGADTQYF
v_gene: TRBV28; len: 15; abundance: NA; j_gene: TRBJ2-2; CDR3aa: CASGTGGSFTGELFF
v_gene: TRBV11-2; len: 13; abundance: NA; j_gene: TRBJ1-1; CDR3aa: CASSRTSNTEAFF
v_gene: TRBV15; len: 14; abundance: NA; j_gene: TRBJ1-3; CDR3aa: CATSRDATGNTIYF
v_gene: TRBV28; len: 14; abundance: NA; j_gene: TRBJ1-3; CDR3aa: CASTTGGTGNTIYF
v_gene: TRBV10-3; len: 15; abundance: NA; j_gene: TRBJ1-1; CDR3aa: CAISPGQGANTEAFF
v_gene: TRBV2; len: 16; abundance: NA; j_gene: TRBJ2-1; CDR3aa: CASRYGTGATYNEQFF
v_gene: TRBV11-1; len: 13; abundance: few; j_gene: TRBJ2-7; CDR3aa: CASNYAGGLEQYF
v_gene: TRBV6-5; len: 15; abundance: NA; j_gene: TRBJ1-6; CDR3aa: CASSRGINVNSPLHF
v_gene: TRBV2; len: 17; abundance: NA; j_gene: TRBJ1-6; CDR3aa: CASSERGQGHYNSPLHF
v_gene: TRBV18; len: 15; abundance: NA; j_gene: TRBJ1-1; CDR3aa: CASSPRTGSNTEAFF
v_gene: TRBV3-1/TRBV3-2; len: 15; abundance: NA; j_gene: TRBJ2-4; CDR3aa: CASSLTSGRKNIQYF
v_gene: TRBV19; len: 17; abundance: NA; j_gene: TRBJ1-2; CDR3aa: CASSILQLRDRDYGYTF
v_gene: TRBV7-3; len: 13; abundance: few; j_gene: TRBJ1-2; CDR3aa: CASSLVGGVGYTF
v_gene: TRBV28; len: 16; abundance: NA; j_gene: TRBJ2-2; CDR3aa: CASSLGQGARTGELFF
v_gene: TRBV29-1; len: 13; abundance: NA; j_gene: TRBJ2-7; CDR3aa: CSVVVVSSYEQYF